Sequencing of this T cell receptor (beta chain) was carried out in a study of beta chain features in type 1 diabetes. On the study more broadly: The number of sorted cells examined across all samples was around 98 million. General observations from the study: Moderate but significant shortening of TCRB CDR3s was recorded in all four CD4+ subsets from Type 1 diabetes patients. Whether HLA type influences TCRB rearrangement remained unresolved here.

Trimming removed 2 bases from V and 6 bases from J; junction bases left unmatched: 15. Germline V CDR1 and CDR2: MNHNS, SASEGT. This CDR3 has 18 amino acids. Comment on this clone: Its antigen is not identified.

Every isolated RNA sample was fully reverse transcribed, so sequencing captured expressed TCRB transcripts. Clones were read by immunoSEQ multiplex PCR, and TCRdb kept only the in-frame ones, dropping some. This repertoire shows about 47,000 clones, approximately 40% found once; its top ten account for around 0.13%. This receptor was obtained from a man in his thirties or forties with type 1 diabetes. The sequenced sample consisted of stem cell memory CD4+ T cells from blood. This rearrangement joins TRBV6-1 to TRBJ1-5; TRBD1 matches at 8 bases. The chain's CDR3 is CASSEWGVGRGRGQPQHF. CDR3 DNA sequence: TGTGCCAGCAGTGAATGGGGGGTGGGCAGGGGGCGCGGTCAGCCCCAGCATTTT.